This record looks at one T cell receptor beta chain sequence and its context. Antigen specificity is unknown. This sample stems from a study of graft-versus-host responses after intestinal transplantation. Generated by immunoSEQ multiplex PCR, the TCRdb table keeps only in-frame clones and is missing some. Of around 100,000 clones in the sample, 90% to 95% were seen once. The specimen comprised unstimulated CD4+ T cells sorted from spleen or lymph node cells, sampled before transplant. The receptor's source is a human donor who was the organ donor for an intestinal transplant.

CDR3 sequence: CASSLGPGGFSPLHF. In DNA form, the CDR3 reads TGTGCCAGCAGCTTAGGTCCTGGAGGGTTTTCACCCCTCCACTTT. J is TRBJ1-6 and V is TRBV11-2; no clear D gene. The CDR3 runs to 15 residues. Trimming stripped 1 base from V and 9 bases from J, with 13 bases between. Germline CDR1 is SGHAT and CDR2 is FQNNGV.